The 27 T cell receptor beta chains reported below all come from one sample, sequenced in a study of cytomegalovirus exposure and HLA in healthy donors. 13 Jbeta primers and 60 Vbeta primers were used for the PCR. Here immunoSEQ multiplex PCR was the method, and the copy in TCRdb shows in-frame clones only, minus some. The table lists some 77,000 clones, around three quarters of them singletons. The sequenced material came from PBMCs. The receptors shown here come from a woman in her thirties or forties in good health and CMV-seropositive.

Here the CDR3 DNA reads TGTGCCAGCAGTCCTAGCGGGACCTACGAGCAGTACTTC. Protein: CASSPSGTYEQYF. This sequence joins TRBV28 and TRBJ2-7, with 9 bases that match TRBD2. V was clipped by 5 bases and J by 2 bases; unmatched bases: 1. The CDR3 is 13 amino acids. Germline CDR1 MDHEN, CDR2 SYDVKM.

The chain couples TRBV5-8 to TRBJ1-2; 10 nucleotides line up with TRBD1. The V gene's germline CDR1 is SGHTS and CDR2 YDEGEE. This CDR3 region has 17 residues. The J segment lost 3 bases and the V segment lost 0 bases, leaving 8 bases of the junction unmatched. CDR3 region: CASSLEYRTGGDYGYTF. The CDR3 DNA follows: TGTGCCAGCAGCTTGGAATACCGGACAGGGGGGGACTATGGCTACACCTTC.

The V gene is TRBV5-1, the J gene TRBJ2-7, with D possibly TRBD1 on 6 matching bases. Trimming stripped 0 bases from V and 3 bases from J, with 13 bases between. CDR1 is SGHRS, CDR2 YFSETQ, per germline. The CDR3 is 15 residues long. The DNA of the CDR3 is TGCGCCAGCAGCTTGGCTAGGGGGAGTTACTACGAGCAGTACTTC. Translated: CASSLARGSYYEQYF.

The V gene is TRBV5-1, the J gene TRBJ1-1; TRBD1 agrees at 11 bases. V shed 3 bases, J shed 2 bases, and the junction held 6 bases outside the gene matches. This CDR3 has 16 residues. Germline V gene sequence: CDR1 SGHRS, CDR2 YFSETQ. This CDR3 is CASSYGQGAVNTEAFF. The DNA of the CDR3 is TGCGCCAGCAGCTATGGACAGGGGGCCGTTAACACTGAAGCTTTCTTT.

The gene calls are TRBV6-5 and TRBJ1-2, with 10 bases that match TRBD1. The CDR3 runs 16 residues. Germline CDR1 is MNHEY and CDR2 is SVGAGI. After removal of 2 bases from V and 5 bases from J, the junction contained 8 bases not matched to a gene. CDR3 nucleotides: TGTGCCAGCAGTTACCCCCGACAGGGGGCGGGGTATGGCTACACCTTC. It codes for CASSYPRQGAGYGYTF.

This clone was observed a few times. V is TRBV5-1 and J is TRBJ2-1; 7 positions match TRBD1. V shed 4 bases, J shed 0 bases, and the junction held 16 bases outside the gene matches. CDR3 length: 19 amino acids. The V gene's germline CDR1 is SGHRS and CDR2 YFSETQ. Here the CDR3 DNA reads TGCGCCAGCAGCCACAGGCCAGGGACAGCAGGTAGCTCCTACAATGAGCAGTTCTTC. The encoded protein is CASSHRPGTAGSSYNEQFF.

The chain combines TRBV27 with TRBJ1-2; TRBD1 matches 12 bases. From germline, CDR1 is MNHEY and CDR2 SMNVEV (reference sequence). The V segment lost 6 bases and the J segment 3 bases; nucleotides outside the gene matches: 8. This CDR3 comprises 16 residues. CDR3 in amino acids: CASRTRDRGLDYGYTF. The DNA for the CDR3 is TGTGCCAGCAGGACCCGGGACAGGGGGCTGGACTATGGCTACACCTTC.

The chain carries TRBV2 and TRBJ2-5; 7 bases line up with TRBD2. Germline values: CDR1 SNHLY, CDR2 FYNNEI. The CDR3 covers 17 residues. Trimming removed 6 bases from V and 2 bases from J; junction bases left unmatched: 15. CDR3: CASSIPQGGRVQETQYF. The CDR3 DNA reads TGTGCCAGCAGCATACCCCAGGGAGGGAGGGTTCAAGAGACCCAGTACTTC. The full variable domain, its missing parts supplied by reference TRBV2 and TRBJ2-5, is EPEVTQTPSHQVTQMGQEVILRCVPISNHLYFYWYRQILGQKVEFLVSFYNNEISEKSEIFDDQFSVERPDGSNFTLKIRSTKLEDSAMYFCASSIPQGGRVQETQYFGPGTRLLVL.

The chain couples TRBV6-6 to TRBJ2-7; the D gene is possibly TRBD2 (6 bases). The CDR3 spans 14 residues. The germline CDR1 and CDR2 sequences are MNHNY and SVGAGI (reference sequence). V was clipped by 6 bases and J by 1 base, with 13 bases between them. The CDR3 loop is CASSPPGLSYEQYF. The DNA for the CDR3 is TGTGCCAGCAGCCCCCCGGGACTTTCCTACGAGCAGTACTTC.

The V and J genes are TRBV7-9 and TRBJ2-5; tentative D call: TRBD2 (5 bases). V was cut by 1 base and J by 5 bases, with 14 bases left in between. Germline V gives CDR1 SEHNR, CDR2 FQNEAQ (reference sequence). There are 15 residues in the CDR3. Written as DNA, the CDR3 is TGTGCCAGCAGCTTAGGCGGCTCGCGGGTGGAGACCCAGTACTTC. This gives the protein CASSLGGSRVETQYF.

The chain combines TRBV4-2 with TRBJ1-4; D is unresolved. The CDR3 extends over 15 amino acids. The germline gives CDR1 LGHNA, CDR2 YNFKEQ. Trimming took off 0 bases at V and 3 bases at J, with 8 bases between the two ends. The CDR3 protein is CASSQDSLPNEKLFF. For the CDR3, the DNA is TGTGCCAGCAGCCAAGATAGCCTGCCTAATGAAAAACTGTTTTTT.

The chain joins TRBV2 to TRBJ2-1; 10 nucleotides line up with TRBD1. CDR3 size: 16 residues. The V gene end was trimmed by 3 bases and the J gene end by 8 bases; junction bases not matched to a gene: 10. Germline CDR1 SNHLY, CDR2 FYNNEI. Here the CDR3 reads CASSDGTGDVFDEQFF. The CDR3 DNA reads as TGTGCCAGCAGTGATGGGACAGGGGACGTGTTTGATGAGCAGTTCTTC.

This chain uses TRBV5-1 with TRBJ2-3; 10 bases are a match to TRBD1. The CDR3 spans 16 residues. CDR1 is SGHRS and CDR2 is YFSETQ in the germline V gene. The J segment lost 0 bases and the V segment lost 3 bases, leaving 4 bases of the junction unmatched. The chain's CDR3 is CASSYGDRGSTDTQYF. In nucleotides, the CDR3 is TGCGCCAGCAGCTACGGGGACAGGGGAAGCACAGATACGCAGTATTTT.

CDR3 sequence reads: CSVSHQGGIQYF. The CDR3 nucleotides are TGCAGCGTCTCCCACCAGGGGGGCATTCAGTACTTC. This chain joins TRBV29-1 and TRBJ2-4; a weak D match, TRBD1 (7 bases). This CDR3 has 12 amino acids. V lost 6 bases and J lost 9, with 15 bases in between. Germline CDR1 and CDR2: SQVTM and ANQGSEA.

This clone was seen more than once but under ten times. The rearrangement uses TRBV2 and TRBJ2-6, with D uncertain. This CDR3 contains 16 residues. Trimming took off 8 bases at V and 4 bases at J, with 18 bases between the two ends. Germline values: CDR1 SNHLY, CDR2 FYNNEI. The chain's CDR3 is CASGIAVQSGANVLTF. The CDR3 DNA follows: TGTGCCAGCGGAATTGCGGTCCAATCGGGGGCCAACGTCCTGACTTTC.

The chain links TRBV30 to TRBJ1-4; TRBD1 matches at 10 bases. Germline CDR1 reads GTSNPN; CDR2 reads SVGIG (reference sequence). CDR3 length equals 16 residues. The ends lost 0 bases at V and 3 bases at J; junction bases unmatched: 4. In DNA form, the CDR3 reads TGTGCCTGGAGTGTCGACAGGGGGCCACCTAATGAAAAACTGTTTTTT. It translates to CAWSVDRGPPNEKLFF.

The rearrangement uses TRBV19 and TRBJ1-4; the match to TRBD1 covers 10 bases. Per germline, CDR1 LNHDA and CDR2 SQIVND (reference sequence). CDR3 length: 12 amino acids. Trimming took 8 bases from V and 11 from J; bases not matched to a gene: 5. This CDR3 reads CASEDRGGKLFF. CDR3 coding DNA: TGTGCCAGTGAGGACAGGGGGGGTAAACTGTTTTTT.

This chain links TRBV7-6 with TRBJ2-5; the match to TRBD1 covers 7 bases. Germline lookup yields CDR1 SGHVS and CDR2 FNYEAQ. V lost 1 base and J lost 0; bases outside the gene matches: 5. This CDR3 region has 16 residues. CDR3 sequence reads: CASSLGGQINQETQYF. The CDR3 DNA follows: TGTGCCAGCAGCTTAGGGGGACAGATAAACCAAGAGACCCAGTACTTC.

A note on this clone: One end of the junction does not line up with germline, which may come from a read error. The chain links TRBV10-3 to TRBJ1-3, with TRBD1 matching 7 bases. The CDR3 sequence is 19 residues long. Germline values: CDR1 ENHRY, CDR2 SYGVKD. The CDR3 nucleotides are TGTGCCATCAGTGAGACCGGGACAGCTCCTCGGTACTCTGGAAACACCACATATTTT. It translates to CAISETGTAPRYSGNTTYF.

CDR3 in DNA: TGTGCCAGCAGCTCACAACGGACAGTCTCCTCCTATGGCTACACCTTC. This translates into CASSSQRTVSSYGYTF. This rearrangement joins TRBV7-8 to TRBJ1-2; possibly TRBD1 for D (6 bases). CDR1 and CDR2 (germline): SGHVS, FQNEAQ. V gave up 4 bases and J gave up 4 bases, with 19 bases separating them. The CDR3 totals 16 residues.

This clone has only one observation. The chain is built from TRBV28 and TRBJ1-6; D gene uncertain. Trimming took 8 bases from V and 0 from J, leaving 8 bases between them. Germline V gives CDR1 MDHEN, CDR2 SYDVKM. The CDR3 spans 14 residues. CDR3: CASPDFSYNSPLHF. The CDR3, as DNA: TGTGCCAGCCCAGACTTCTCCTATAATTCACCCCTCCACTTT.

This rearrangement joins TRBV18 to TRBJ2-5; tentative D call: TRBD1 (6 bases). The CDR3 sequence is 12 residues long. Trimming took 9 bases from V and 6 from J, leaving 14 bases between them. The germline CDR1 and CDR2 sequences are KGHSH and LQKENI. CDR3: CASATGEKTQYF. The CDR3 DNA sequence: TGTGCCAGTGCGACAGGCGAAAAGACCCAGTACTTC. The whole variable domain, filled in from reference TRBV18 and TRBJ2-5, reads NAGVMQNPRHLVRRRGQEARLRCSPMKGHSHVYWYRQLPEEGLKFMVYLQKENIIDESGMPKERFSAEFPKEGPSILRIQQVVRGDSAAYFCASATGEKTQYFGPGTRLLVL.

The CDR3, as DNA: TGTGCCAGCAGCCTAGTGGAGTTTAGTCGCAATGAGCAGTTCTTC. It is translated as CASSLVEFSRNEQFF. This chain uses TRBV7-9 with TRBJ2-1; D is undetermined. The CDR3 totals 15 residues. Germline V gene data show CDR1 as SEHNR and CDR2 as FQNEAQ (reference sequence). The ends were cut back, 5 bases at V and 6 bases at J, with 17 bases in the middle. The full variable domain, rest sourced from reference TRBV7-9 and TRBJ2-1, is DTGVSQNPRHKITKRGQNVTFRCDPISEHNRLYWYRQTLGQGPEFLTYFQNEAQLEKSRLLSDRFSAERPKGSFSTLEIQRTEQGDSAMYLCASSLVEFSRNEQFFGPGTRLTVL.

The V call is TRBV6-1, the J call TRBJ1-4; 9 positions match TRBD1. The V gene end was trimmed by 6 bases and the J gene end by 4 bases; junction bases not matched to a gene: 6. From germline, CDR1 is MNHNS and CDR2 SASEGT. This CDR3 is 15 amino acids long. The CDR3 DNA is TGTGCCAGCAGGACAGGGGGTAGTGGTAATGAAAAACTGTTTTTT. It is translated as CASRTGGSGNEKLFF.

Written as DNA, the CDR3 is TGTGCCAGCAGCCAAGCTTTAGAGGACTACTACAATGAGCAGTTCTTC. Amino acids: CASSQALEDYYNEQFF. The chain combines TRBV14 with TRBJ2-1; a possible D gene is TRBD2 (6 bases). Germline lookup yields CDR1 SGHDN and CDR2 FVKESK. The CDR3 covers 16 residues. The V gene lost 1 base and the J gene lost 3 bases, with 13 bases spanning the gap.

This rearrangement joins TRBV10-1 to TRBJ2-3; 9 bases are shared with TRBD2. This CDR3 has 17 residues. Germline-derived CDR1 and CDR2 are WNHNN and SYGVQD (reference sequence). The V and J ends lost 6 bases and 2 bases, in that order; junction bases with no gene match: 12. The CDR3 DNA sequence: TGCGCCAGCAGAACATGTGGTAGCGGGGGTTTCACAGATACGCAGTATTTT. Encoded protein: CASRTCGSGGFTDTQYF.

The rearrangement links TRBV25-1 to TRBJ1-5; D not certain. This CDR3 region has 14 residues. V lost 4 bases and J 6 bases, leaving 13 bases between the germline ends. Looked up from germline, CDR1 is MGHDK and CDR2 is SYGVNS. As DNA, the CDR3 is TGTGCCAGCAGTGGAGCGGGTTGGGGTCAGCCCCAGCATTTT. Protein: CASSGAGWGQPQHF.